The T cell receptor (beta chain) under discussion was sequenced for a study of shared clonotypes between healthy human individuals. Profiling relied on immunoSEQ multiplex PCR, and the TCRdb table lists in-frame clones only, not all of them. The table shows about 2.4 million clones, with 93% occurring only once. Subsets obtained from CD4+ cells comprised CD45RA+ naive and CD45RA-negative memory cells. Trimming stripped 3 bases from V and 0 bases from J, with 12 bases between. Per the germline V gene, CDR1 is PRHDT and CDR2 is FYEKMQ (reference sequence). This CDR3 spans 16 amino acids. The source is a man younger than 35 in good health. Some clones in this sample may be carry-over from other donors' samples. The sample comprised naive CD4+ T cells from PBMCs. Subset described: CD45RA+ positively selected. The chain has TRBV13 and TRBJ2-4; D may be TRBD2 (6 bases). Here the CDR3 DNA reads TGTGCCAGCAGCTTTCGACTAGAACTAGCCAAAAACATTCAGTACTTC. Amino acids: CASSFRLELAKNIQYF.